These 30 T cell receptor beta chains came from one sample sequenced in a study of blood T cell repertoires in COVID-19. This table comes from immunoSEQ multiplex PCR, and its TCRdb copy is limited to in-frame clones, with some not included. The sample carries some 260,000 clones, under 90% recorded once. The sequencing input was PBMCs or T cells enriched from blood (not recorded which). These receptors were collected from a man aged 35-49 years who had recovered from COVID-19.

The rearrangement joins TRBV18 to TRBJ2-1, with 9 bases identical to TRBD1. Germline V gene sequence: CDR1 KGHSH, CDR2 LQKENI. J lost 4 bases, V lost 6 bases, and 10 bases had no gene match. The CDR3 consists of 16 residues. CDR3 sequence (DNA): TGTGCCAGCTCGCCAAATACAGGGGGCCAGTACAATGAGCAGTTCTTC. Encoded protein: CASSPNTGGQYNEQFF.

J is TRBJ2-7 and V is TRBV6-5, with 9 nucleotides matching TRBD1. Germline CDR1 is MNHEY and CDR2 is SVGAGI. This CDR3 spans 15 amino acids. Unmatched junction bases numbered 8, after V lost 4 bases and J lost 4 bases. The chain's CDR3 is CASSFATGGWYEQYF. CDR3 DNA: TGTGCCAGCAGTTTCGCCACAGGGGGCTGGTACGAGCAGTACTTC.

The rearrangement uses TRBV6-5 and TRBJ2-7, with TRBD2 identical over 7 bases. This CDR3 contains 13 residues. Unmatched junction bases numbered 4, after V lost 7 bases and J lost 1 base. Germline V gene lookup returns CDR1 MNHEY and CDR2 SVGAGI. The CDR3 nucleotides read TGTGCCAGCAAGGCTAGCGGTTCCTACGAGCAGTACTTC. Protein product: CASKASGSYEQYF.

The chain combines TRBV5-8 with TRBJ2-7; D call uncertain. V lost 3 bases to trimming and J lost 2 bases, with 9 bases between them. CDR3 length: 13 amino acids. Germline CDR1 and CDR2: SGHTS and YDEGEE. The CDR3 bases are TGTGCCAGCAGCTCCTTTATAGCCTACGAGCAGTACTTC. This gives the protein CASSSFIAYEQYF.

V gene TRBV29-1 combines with J gene TRBJ2-7; weak D call: TRBD2 (6 bases). The CDR3 covers 13 residues. V lost 1 base to trimming and J lost 4 bases, with 11 bases between them. From germline, CDR1 is SQVTM and CDR2 ANQGSEA. The DNA for the CDR3 is TGCAGCGTTGAAGCGGGAGAGGTATACGAGCAGTACTTC. Its protein is CSVEAGEVYEQYF.

The V gene is TRBV3-1 (or the pseudogene TRBV3-2), the J gene TRBJ2-1; TRBD2 is a possible D gene (6 bases). Looked up from germline, CDR1 is LGHDT and CDR2 is YNNKEL (reference sequence). This CDR3 is 16 amino acids long. Trimming cost V 4 bases and J 2 bases, with 15 bases left between them. This CDR3 reads CASSLLGGAPYNEQFF. DNA for the CDR3: TGTGCCAGCAGCCTACTGGGGGGTGCTCCCTACAATGAGCAGTTCTTC.

The rearrangement uses TRBV29-1 and TRBJ1-4; D is unresolved. This CDR3 is built from 15 residues. Trimming removed 5 bases at V and 4 bases at J, with 17 bases between. The germline gives CDR1 SQVTM, CDR2 ANQGSEA. The CDR3 protein is CSVLARGLVNEKLFF. CDR3 sequence (DNA): TGCAGCGTTCTGGCCAGAGGACTGGTTAATGAAAAACTGTTTTTT.

The CDR3 spells CASSPDSSGVYEQYF. CDR3 nucleotide sequence: TGTGCCAGCTCACCAGACAGCTCGGGGGTCTACGAGCAGTACTTC. The rearrangement uses TRBV18 and TRBJ2-7; possibly TRBD2 for D (6 bases). V lost 2 bases and J lost 3, with 14 bases in between. This CDR3 region has 15 residues. CDR1 and CDR2 (germline): KGHSH, LQKENI.

The chain has TRBV3-1 (or the pseudogene TRBV3-2) and TRBJ2-5; 7 bases align to TRBD2. The germline V gene has CDR1 LGHDT and CDR2 YNNKEL (reference sequence). V was pared by 4 bases and J by 0 bases, with 17 bases of the junction left unmatched. The CDR3 has 19 residues. Here the CDR3 DNA reads TGTGCCAGCAGCCGGGGGTTGGGCGGGGGAATTGGGTACCAAGAGACCCAGTACTTC. Protein sequence: CASSRGLGGGIGYQETQYF.

The chain is built from TRBV2 and TRBJ1-6; D is ambiguous. This CDR3 is built from 13 residues. V gave up 6 bases and J gave up 7 bases, with 10 bases separating them. Germline CDR1 and CDR2: SNHLY and FYNNEI. In nucleotides, the CDR3 is TGTGCCAGCAGGGAAACGGAGAATTCACCCCTCCACTTT. Translation: CASRETENSPLHF.

The chain recombines TRBV5-1 with TRBJ1-4; TRBD1 aligns across 7 bases. The CDR3 consists of 15 residues. J gave up 10 bases and V 0 bases, and 9 bases lay outside the gene matches. Looked up from germline, CDR1 is SGHRS and CDR2 is YFSETQ. CDR3 loop: CASSLDRGRAGKLFF. The DNA of the CDR3 is TGCGCCAGCAGCTTGGACAGGGGTCGAGCAGGAAAACTGTTTTTT. The complete variable domain, with remaining parts taken from reference TRBV5-1 and TRBJ1-4, reads KAGVTQTPRYLIKTRGQQVTLSCSPISGHRSVSWYQQTPGQGLQFLFEYFSETQRNKGNFPGRFSGRQFSNSRSEMNVSTLELGDSALYLCASSLDRGRAGKLFFGSGTQLSVL.

This rearrangement joins TRBV4-1 to TRBJ2-2; the match to TRBD2 covers 7 bases. In germline, CDR1 is MGHRA, CDR2 YSYEKL. The CDR3 has 15 residues. After removal of 4 bases from V and 0 bases from J, the junction contained 2 bases not matched to a gene. CDR3 region: CASSLGRPNTGELFF. The CDR3 DNA follows: TGCGCCAGCAGCCTCGGGAGGCCGAACACCGGGGAGCTGTTTTTT.

In its sample, this clone was seen once. This chain links TRBV5-4 with TRBJ1-1; TRBD1 agrees at 8 bases. CDR3 length equals 15 residues. V was pared by 4 bases and J by 7 bases, with 12 bases of the junction left unmatched. Germline-derived CDR1 and CDR2 are SGHNT and YYREEE (reference sequence). The CDR3 DNA sequence: TGTGCCAGCAGCACCAGTGACAGGGGCGGAGGTGAAGCTTTCTTT. It encodes CASSTSDRGGGEAFF.

V usage is TRBV29-1 and J usage is TRBJ1-1; D possibly corresponds to TRBD1 (6 bases). V was trimmed by 4 bases and J by 5 bases, leaving 11 bases between them. CDR1 is SQVTM and CDR2 is ANQGSEA in the germline V gene. The CDR3 runs to 12 residues. The DNA for the CDR3 is TGCAGCGTTGGGGGGCCCCAAACTGAAGCTTTCTTT. Its translation is CSVGGPQTEAFF.

V and J are TRBV6-5 and TRBJ2-1, with TRBD1 as a possible D gene (5 bases). The V gene lost 6 bases and the J gene lost 4 bases, with 7 bases spanning the gap. The germline V gene has CDR1 MNHEY and CDR2 SVGAGI. The CDR3 is 12 amino acids. CDR3 coding DNA: TGTGCCAGCAGGGACAATTACAATGAGCAGTTCTTC. This sequence encodes CASRDNYNEQFF.

The CDR3 DNA reads as TGTGCCAGCAGCCAAGATAGGGCTAGCGGGAGCGGCACCTACAATGAGCAGTTCTTC. It yields the protein CASSQDRASGSGTYNEQFF. The rearrangement joins TRBV4-2 to TRBJ2-1; TRBD2 aligns across 10 bases. The CDR3 has 19 amino acids. Germline V gives CDR1 LGHNA, CDR2 YNFKEQ. J was trimmed by 2 bases and V by 0 bases; bases with no gene match: 10.

The chain couples TRBV30 to TRBJ1-4, with D unclear. V dropped 4 bases and J dropped 6 bases, with 21 bases sitting between them. The CDR3 is 16 residues long. Germline CDR1 GTSNPN, CDR2 SVGIG (reference sequence). CDR3 amino acids: CAWTPAVRERDEKLFF. The DNA for the CDR3 is TGTGCCTGGACCCCCGCGGTGCGAGAGAGAGATGAAAAACTGTTTTTT.

The rearrangement uses TRBV20-1 and TRBJ2-3; TRBD1 might be the D (6 bases). The CDR3 has 14 residues. Germline V gene lookup returns CDR1 DFQATT and CDR2 SNEGSKA (reference sequence). The V end lost 3 bases, the J end lost 4 bases, and 14 bases lay between the germline ends. The CDR3 nucleotides read TGCAGTGCTAGTAGGTGGGGGCTGTCAGATACGCAGTATTTT. Its translation: CSASRWGLSDTQYF.

In regard to this clone: The same CDR3 also results from other DNA sequences found in this sample. The CDR3 spells CASSFQGNTEAFF. DNA for the CDR3: TGCGCCAGCAGCTTTCAGGGGAACACTGAAGCTTTCTTT. The chain carries TRBV5-1 and TRBJ1-1, with a tentative D call TRBD1 (5 bases). Trimming shortened V by 2 bases and J by 1 base, and 6 bases separated the two germline ends. This CDR3 is 13 amino acids long. Germline V CDR1 and CDR2: SGHRS, YFSETQ.

The chain couples TRBV5-1 to TRBJ1-1, with a possible D match to TRBD1 (5 bases). From germline, CDR1 is SGHRS and CDR2 YFSETQ. V shed 4 bases and J shed 5 bases, with 18 bases lying between them. The CDR3 sequence is 15 residues long. The CDR3 here is CASSTRGTALTEAFF. The CDR3 DNA is TGCGCCAGCAGCACCCGGGGGACTGCGTTAACTGAAGCTTTCTTT.

V is TRBV9 and J is TRBJ2-2, with 8 bases matching TRBD1. The germline CDR1 and CDR2 sequences are SGDLS and YYNGEE. Trimming cost V 4 bases and J 4 bases; bases outside gene matches: 9. CDR3 size: 16 residues. CDR3 amino acids: CASSPRWTGSTGELFF. The CDR3 DNA sequence: TGTGCCAGCAGCCCCCGCTGGACAGGGAGCACCGGGGAGCTGTTTTTT. Together with reference TRBV9 and TRBJ2-2, the CDR3 gives the full variable domain: DSGVTQTPKHLITATGQRVTLRCSPRSGDLSVYWYQQSLDQGLQFLIQYYNGEERAKGNILERFSAQQFPDLHSELNLSSLELGDSALYFCASSPRWTGSTGELFFGEGSRLTVL.

The chain carries TRBV5-1 and TRBJ2-5; a weak D match, TRBD1 (6 bases). The CDR3 runs to 14 residues. Germline CDR1 reads SGHRS; CDR2 reads YFSETQ. V lost 4 bases and J 1 base, leaving 11 bases between the germline ends. CDR3 bases: TGCGCCAGCAGCGGACAACAGGGCCAAGAGACCCAGTACTTC. Protein sequence: CASSGQQGQETQYF.

V gene TRBV7-2 combines with J gene TRBJ1-4, with 9 bases aligning to TRBD1. V was clipped by 0 bases and J by 8 bases; unmatched bases: 4. This CDR3 spans 15 amino acids. Germline V lookup: CDR1 SGHTA, CDR2 FQGNSA. The CDR3 loop is CASSLAGQGWEKLFF. The CDR3, as DNA: TGTGCCAGCAGCTTAGCAGGACAGGGGTGGGAAAAACTGTTTTTT.

This chain links TRBV7-2 with TRBJ2-2; 7 bases match TRBD1. This CDR3 has 14 amino acids. The V and J ends lost 1 base and 5 bases, in that order; junction bases with no gene match: 1. Germline V gene data show CDR1 as SGHTA and CDR2 as FQGNSA. CDR3 nucleotide sequence: TGTGCCAGCAGCTTAGACAGGGGAACCGGGGAGCTGTTTTTT. Protein: CASSLDRGTGELFF.

This clone was recorded many times. V and J are TRBV27 and TRBJ1-5; 10 bases are shared with TRBD1. Losses at the gene ends were 4 bases for V and 4 bases for J; bases not matched to a gene: 4. The CDR3 is 15 amino acids. The germline V gene encodes CDR1 MNHEY and CDR2 SMNVEV (reference sequence). The CDR3 loop is CASSSGDRGNQPQHF. CDR3 sequence (DNA): TGTGCCAGCAGTTCAGGGGACAGGGGAAATCAGCCCCAGCATTTT.

The chain recombines TRBV11-2 with TRBJ2-1; D is ambiguous. V lost 1 base and J lost 7, with 8 bases in between. Germline CDR1 is SGHAT and CDR2 is FQNNGV. This CDR3 region has 13 residues. CDR3 region: CASSLAFGNEQFF. CDR3 in DNA: TGTGCCAGCAGCTTAGCATTCGGGAATGAGCAGTTCTTC.

This chain joins TRBV7-2 and TRBJ2-5, with TRBD2 matching 12 bases. J lost 5 bases, V lost 2 bases, and 3 bases had no gene match. The CDR3 sequence is 15 residues long. Germline CDR1 reads SGHTA; CDR2 reads FQGNSA. CDR3 sequence: CASSLTSGRWETQYF. The CDR3 bases are TGTGCCAGCAGCTTAACTAGCGGGAGGTGGGAGACCCAGTACTTC.

The V gene is TRBV6-2 or TRBV6-3, the J gene TRBJ1-2, with D possibly TRBD1 on 5 matching bases. CDR3 length: 13 residues. Germline assignment: CDR1 MNHEY and CDR2 SVGEGT. V lost 6 bases and J lost 6, with 14 bases in between. The CDR3 reads CASSHGGAHGYTF. The CDR3 coding sequence is TGTGCCAGCAGCCACGGCGGGGCCCATGGCTACACCTTC.

CDR3 nucleotides: TGTGCCACCCGAGGTTGGACTGGAAACACCATATATTTT. Translating gives CATRGWTGNTIYF. The V and J genes are TRBV6-5 and TRBJ1-3; the D is unclear. The CDR3 covers 13 residues. V lost 10 bases and J 2 bases, leaving 12 bases between the germline ends. The V gene's germline CDR1 is MNHEY and CDR2 SVGAGI.

The chain carries TRBV4-1 and TRBJ1-4; 8 positions agree with TRBD1. The CDR3 covers 18 residues. Trimming cost V 4 bases and J 4 bases; bases outside gene matches: 14. Looked up from germline, CDR1 is MGHRA and CDR2 is YSYEKL. The CDR3 nucleotides are TGCGCCAGCAGCCCAGCGGCCAGGGGGCGCGGAGGTAATGAAAAACTGTTTTTT. This sequence encodes CASSPAARGRGGNEKLFF.